One sample yielded the 3 T cell receptor beta chains listed below, sequenced in a study of cytomegalovirus exposure and HLA in healthy donors. The PCR contained 60 Vbeta and 13 Jbeta primers. Only in-frame clones appear in the TCRdb table, and some are missing; sequencing was by immunoSEQ multiplex PCR. The sample carries fewer than 250,000 clones, roughly four fifths recorded once. The material sequenced was PBMCs. These TCRs come from a man between 18 and 29 years old in good health and CMV-seronegative.

The chain couples TRBV6-6 to TRBJ2-1, with D unresolved. The V and J ends lost 2 bases and 4 bases respectively, with 6 bases between them. From germline, CDR1 is MNHNY and CDR2 SVGAGI (reference sequence). This CDR3 is built from 13 residues. The CDR3 here is CASSYSRYNEQFF. CDR3 coding DNA: TGTGCCAGCAGTTACAGTCGGTACAATGAGCAGTTCTTC.

This clone was recorded a few times. The chain has TRBV19 and TRBJ2-1; 9 bases agree with TRBD2. The trim removed 3 bases at V and 4 bases at J, leaving 7 bases unmatched. Germline V gene sequence: CDR1 LNHDA, CDR2 SQIVND (reference sequence). The CDR3 extends over 16 amino acids. The CDR3 reads CASSISGLAKYNEQFF. The CDR3 DNA is TGTGCCAGTAGTATTTCTGGACTAGCGAAGTACAATGAGCAGTTCTTC.

The chain combines TRBV5-4 with TRBJ1-4, with no clear D. The germline CDR1 and CDR2 sequences are SGHNT and YYREEE (reference sequence). The CDR3 has 17 residues. Trimming took 0 bases from V and 0 from J, leaving 12 bases between them. CDR3 in DNA: TGTGCCAGCAGCTTGGACCTCTACAGTGCAACTAATGAAAAACTGTTTTTT. It yields the protein CASSLDLYSATNEKLFF.